Shown below are 26 T cell receptor beta chains from a single sample sequenced in a study of blood T cell repertoires in COVID-19. Assay used: immunoSEQ multiplex PCR; TCRdb lists only in-frame clones, some missing. Here the sample spans 200,000 to 300,000 clones, more than 75% being singletons. Sequencing was performed on peripheral blood. All receptors derive from a woman aged 60-75 years with COVID-19, enrolled during active disease.

The rearrangement links TRBV12-3 or TRBV12-4 to TRBJ1-5; D is ambiguous. V was clipped by 6 bases and J by 3 bases, with 6 bases between them. This CDR3 has 12 residues. Here the CDR3 reads CASSRDNQPQHF. Here the CDR3 DNA reads TGTGCCAGCAGCCGCGACAATCAGCCCCAGCATTTT.

The chain employs TRBV6-5 and TRBJ2-1, with TRBD2 matching 13 bases. Unmatched junction bases numbered 1, after V lost 2 bases and J lost 9 bases. The CDR3 length is 14 residues. Per germline, CDR1 MNHEY and CDR2 SVGAGI. The CDR3 reads CASSYTSGRGEQFF. DNA of the CDR3: TGTGCCAGCAGTTACACTAGCGGGAGGGGTGAGCAGTTCTTC.

This clone was detected only once. The chain carries TRBV28 and TRBJ2-5; 8 bases align to TRBD1. The CDR3 sequence is 13 residues long. CDR1 and CDR2 (germline): MDHEN, SYDVKM. J gave up 2 bases and V 9 bases, and 5 bases lay outside the gene matches. The CDR3, as DNA: TGTGCCAGTAGACAGGGGCCTCAAGAGACCCAGTACTTC. Amino acids: CASRQGPQETQYF.

This chain connects TRBV7-9 to TRBJ2-1; a possible D gene is TRBD1 (6 bases). This CDR3 is built from 14 residues. Germline V gene sequence: CDR1 SEHNR, CDR2 FQNEAQ (reference sequence). V gave up 5 bases and J gave up 1 base, with 9 bases separating them. The CDR3 sequence: CASSTTGSYNEQFF. CDR3 coding DNA: TGTGCCAGCAGCACGACAGGATCCTACAATGAGCAGTTCTTC. Complete variable domain (other parts from reference TRBV7-9 and TRBJ2-1): DTGVSQNPRHKITKRGQNVTFRCDPISEHNRLYWYRQTLGQGPEFLTYFQNEAQLEKSRLLSDRFSAERPKGSFSTLEIQRTEQGDSAMYLCASSTTGSYNEQFFGPGTRLTVL.

This clone was counted a single time. The CDR3 bases are TGTGCCTGGAGTGTCGGACAGGGAAGCAATCAGCCCCAGCATTTT. Amino acids: CAWSVGQGSNQPQHF. The V call is TRBV30, the J call TRBJ1-5; 8 bases map to TRBD1. This CDR3 is built from 15 residues. V lost 0 bases and J lost 1; bases outside the gene matches: 2. Germline V gives CDR1 GTSNPN, CDR2 SVGIG (reference sequence).

This rearrangement joins TRBV3-1 (or the pseudogene TRBV3-2) to TRBJ2-5; 8 positions agree with TRBD2. Germline CDR1 reads LGHDT; CDR2 reads YNNKEL (reference sequence). V was clipped by 4 bases and J by 4 bases; unmatched bases: 5. The CDR3 loop spans 14 amino acids. CDR3 amino acids: CASSLSGIRETQYF. DNA for the CDR3: TGTGCCAGCAGCCTTAGCGGGATACGAGAGACCCAGTACTTC.

This clone was seen just once. V usage is TRBV6-6 and J usage is TRBJ1-2; D not certain. Germline CDR1 and CDR2: MNHNY and SVGAGI (reference sequence). The germline V and J ends were trimmed by 0 bases and 0 bases, with 11 bases remaining between them. This CDR3 region has 16 residues. In nucleotides, the CDR3 is TGTGCCAGCAGTTACTCCCGTGACACTTCTAACTATGGCTACACCTTC. As protein: CASSYSRDTSNYGYTF.

This clone was counted between two and nine times. The CDR3 DNA is TGTGCCAGCTCACCTCCACAAAAGGACCGGGGGGGCACAGATACGCAGTATTTT. It translates to CASSPPQKDRGGTDTQYF. V gene TRBV18 combines with J gene TRBJ2-3; TRBD2 aligns across 7 bases. The CDR3 is 18 residues long. Germline V gene data show CDR1 as KGHSH and CDR2 as LQKENI. Trimming took 3 bases from V and 1 from J; bases not matched to a gene: 13.

This chain links TRBV27 with TRBJ1-5, with no clear D. This CDR3 region has 13 residues. Germline values: CDR1 MNHEY, CDR2 SMNVEV (reference sequence). The V end was cut by 3 bases, the J end by 6 bases, with 9 bases between. The CDR3 reads CASSFGDLQPQHF. CDR3 coding DNA: TGTGCCAGCAGTTTCGGAGACCTTCAGCCCCAGCATTTT.

The gene calls are TRBV19 and TRBJ2-1, with 8 bases lining up with TRBD1. The CDR3 runs 15 residues. Germline lookup yields CDR1 LNHDA and CDR2 SQIVND (reference sequence). The junction had 8 bases not matched to a gene; V was cut back by 6 bases and J by 4 bases. This CDR3 reads CASSLHRDRYNEQFF. The CDR3 nucleotides are TGTGCCAGTAGCCTGCACCGGGACAGGTACAATGAGCAGTTCTTC.

The gene calls are TRBV19 and TRBJ2-4; D not resolved. The CDR3 contains 14 residues. The V end was cut by 2 bases, the J end by 10 bases, with 15 bases between. The V gene's germline CDR1 is LNHDA and CDR2 SQIVND (reference sequence). CDR3 amino acids: CASSIRSPPGIQYF. The DNA for the CDR3 is TGTGCCAGTAGTATAAGGAGTCCCCCCGGGATTCAGTACTTC.

This clone was seen a single time. The chain is built from TRBV6-5 and TRBJ1-2; the D gene is possibly TRBD1 (6 bases). Between the trimmed V and J ends, which lost 5 bases and 3 bases, there was a span of 13 bases. Germline-derived CDR1 and CDR2 are MNHEY and SVGAGI. The CDR3 consists of 14 residues. CDR3 in DNA: TGTGCCAGCAGTCCGACAGGAGGACACTATGGCTACACCTTC. Its translation is CASSPTGGHYGYTF.

The V and J genes are TRBV6-1 and TRBJ1-2; TRBD1 matches 7 bases. The length of the CDR3 is 15 residues. Germline CDR1 reads MNHNS; CDR2 reads SASEGT. J lost 4 bases, V lost 3 bases, and 8 bases had no gene match. CDR3 loop: CASSDPNRGVYGYTF. In nucleotides, the CDR3 is TGTGCCAGCAGTGATCCCAACAGGGGTGTCTATGGCTACACCTTC.

The CDR3 reads CASSQVSLPGYTF. CDR3 coding DNA: TGTGCCAGCAGCCAAGTGTCACTCCCTGGCTACACCTTC. The chain recombines TRBV4-2 with TRBJ1-2, with D hard to call. This CDR3 has 13 residues. From germline, CDR1 is LGHNA and CDR2 YNFKEQ. Deletions cut 1 base from V and 7 bases from J, with 10 bases between.

V and J are TRBV7-9 and TRBJ1-3; 8 bases fit TRBD1. The CDR3 extends over 18 amino acids. In germline, CDR1 is SEHNR, CDR2 FQNEAQ (reference sequence). J gave up 4 bases and V 2 bases, and 13 bases lay outside the gene matches. This CDR3 is CASSLPGTGLGSGNTIYF. The CDR3 nucleotides are TGTGCCAGCAGCTTACCCGGGACAGGCCTAGGTTCGGGAAACACCATATATTTT.

The chain combines TRBV12-3 or TRBV12-4 with TRBJ2-1; 7 nucleotides align to TRBD2. After removal of 7 bases from V and 7 bases from J, the junction contained 7 bases not matched to a gene. The CDR3 is 13 residues long. DNA of the CDR3: TGTGCCAGCACCGAGGTGGGAGGGAATGAGCAGTTCTTC. Translation gives CASTEVGGNEQFF.

The sample holds one count of this clone. The V call is TRBV11-3, the J call TRBJ2-3, with 10 bases identical to TRBD2. V dropped 4 bases and J dropped 3; count of bases not matched to a gene: 4. Looked up from germline, CDR1 is SGHNT and CDR2 is YENEEA. CDR3 length: 15 amino acids. The CDR3 reads CASSYSGRGTDTQYF. CDR3 in DNA: TGTGCCAGCAGCTACAGCGGGAGGGGAACAGATACGCAGTATTTT.

The rearrangement joins TRBV9 to TRBJ2-6; the D gene is possibly TRBD2 (5 bases). The germline V gene encodes CDR1 SGDLS and CDR2 YYNGEE. Between the trimmed V and J ends, which lost 2 bases and 0 bases, there was a span of 12 bases. The length of the CDR3 is 17 residues. The CDR3 here is CASSVGRALSGANVLTF. In DNA form, the CDR3 reads TGTGCCAGCAGCGTTGGGCGGGCGCTCTCTGGGGCCAACGTCCTGACTTTC.

The CDR3 nucleotides are TGTGCCAGTAGTATAGGGACTAGCGGGTTCTCCTACAATGAGCAGTTCTTC. Protein: CASSIGTSGFSYNEQFF. V and J are TRBV19 and TRBJ2-1, with TRBD2 matching over 11 bases. The length of the CDR3 is 17 residues. The V gene's germline CDR1 is LNHDA and CDR2 SQIVND (reference sequence). Trimming removed 1 base from V and 0 bases from J; junction bases left unmatched: 2.

The CDR3 sequence: CASKWESGNNSPLHF. DNA of the CDR3: TGTGCCAGCAAATGGGAGAGTGGGAATAATTCACCCCTCCACTTT. The chain combines TRBV6-4 with TRBJ1-6, with no clear D. Trimming removed 7 bases at V and 5 bases at J, with 15 bases between. Germline V gene lookup returns CDR1 MRHNA and CDR2 SNTAGT. CDR3 size: 15 residues.

The chain combines TRBV5-1 with TRBJ2-3; the D is unclear. Germline values: CDR1 SGHRS, CDR2 YFSETQ. This CDR3 has 13 amino acids. V was cut by 2 bases and J by 6 bases, with 10 bases left in between. CDR3 in amino acids: CASSFLLVDTQYF. In DNA, the CDR3 is TGCGCCAGCAGCTTTCTCCTAGTGGATACGCAGTATTTT.

This chain uses TRBV30 with TRBJ2-5, with D possibly TRBD1 on 5 matching bases. The length of the CDR3 is 11 residues. Germline lookup yields CDR1 GTSNPN and CDR2 SVGIG (reference sequence). The germline V and J ends were trimmed by 5 bases and 5 bases, with 9 bases remaining between them. In nucleotides, the CDR3 is TGTGCCTGGGCAGGGCGGGAGACCCAGTACTTC. Protein sequence: CAWAGRETQYF. The full variable domain, with the rest looked up from reference TRBV30 and TRBJ2-5, is SQTIHQWPATLVQPVGSPLSLECTVEGTSNPNLYWYRQAAGRGLQLLFYSVGIGQISSEVPQNLSASRPQDRQFILSSKKLLLSDSGFYLCAWAGRETQYFGPGTRLLVL.

CDR3 protein: CAWSQGQLNEKLFF. DNA of the CDR3: TGTGCCTGGAGCCAGGGACAGCTTAATGAAAAACTGTTTTTT. The rearrangement links TRBV30 to TRBJ1-4, with 7 bases fitting TRBD1. The CDR3 is made up of 14 amino acids. Trimming cost V 3 bases and J 4 bases; bases outside gene matches: 5. The germline CDR1 and CDR2 sequences are GTSNPN and SVGIG (reference sequence).

This chain uses TRBV3-1 (or the pseudogene TRBV3-2) with TRBJ2-7, with 14 bases fitting TRBD2. Germline lookup yields CDR1 LGHDT and CDR2 YNNKEL (reference sequence). V shed 3 bases and J 2 bases; nucleotides not matched to a gene: 12. This CDR3 contains 19 residues. CDR3 DNA: TGTGCCAGCAGCCACGCGGCCCCAGGACTAGCGGGAGGCACCTACGAGCAGTACTTC. Translated, it gives CASSHAAPGLAGGTYEQYF.

V is TRBV15 and J is TRBJ2-5; the match to TRBD2 covers 12 bases. CDR3 length: 16 amino acids. From germline, CDR1 is LNHNV and CDR2 YYDKDF (reference sequence). J was trimmed by 4 bases and V by 0 bases; bases with no gene match: 3. This CDR3 reads CATSRDRLAGVETQYF. DNA of the CDR3: TGTGCCACCAGCAGAGACCGACTAGCGGGAGTAGAGACCCAGTACTTC.

Turning to this clone: This specimen includes other DNA sequences encoding the same CDR3. This chain links TRBV5-1 with TRBJ2-2; TRBD1 might be the D (5 bases). Between the trimmed V and J ends, which lost 0 bases and 5 bases, there was a span of 8 bases. The CDR3 extends over 14 amino acids. In germline, CDR1 is SGHRS, CDR2 YFSETQ. CDR3 nucleotides: TGCGCCAGCAGCTTGGGCTCAGGGACCGGGGAGCTGTTTTTT. Amino acids: CASSLGSGTGELFF.